The 8 T cell receptor beta chains in this list originate from one sample, sequenced in a study of shared clonotypes between healthy human individuals. Here immunoSEQ multiplex PCR was the method, and the copy in TCRdb shows in-frame clones only, minus some. Altogether about 690,000 clones are present, roughly 91% being singletons, with the ten largest covering 34%. Input material: memory CD8+ T cells from PBMCs. The subset denotes: CD45RO+ cells pooled with CCR7-negative TemRA cells. The receptors were gathered from a man aged 18 to 29 in good health. Some clones in this sample may be carry-over from other donors' samples.

This chain uses TRBV4-2 with TRBJ2-7, with 9 bases that match TRBD1. CDR1 and CDR2 (germline): LGHNA, YNFKEQ. Trimming at V came to 5 bases and at J to 5 bases, leaving 10 bases not matched to a gene. CDR3 size: 15 residues. DNA of the CDR3: TGTGCCAGCAGCTCAACCGGGACAGGGCTTGACGAGCAGTACTTC. Amino acid sequence: CASSSTGTGLDEQYF.

The V and J genes are TRBV2 and TRBJ2-3, with a weak D call TRBD1 (5 bases). Per the germline V gene, CDR1 is SNHLY and CDR2 is FYNNEI. The CDR3 sequence is 13 residues long. V was shortened by 7 bases and J by 6 bases, with 14 bases between the two germline ends. The CDR3 DNA sequence: TGTGCCAGCACCGACAGAGACACCGATACGCAGTATTTT. This encodes CASTDRDTDTQYF.

The genes are TRBV6-1 and TRBJ2-7; weak D call: TRBD2 (5 bases). CDR1 is MNHNS and CDR2 is SASEGT in the germline V gene. Trimming removed 5 bases at V and 4 bases at J, with 18 bases between. CDR3 size: 15 residues. The CDR3 is CASSPYGVVTYEQYF. CDR3 DNA: TGTGCCAGCAGTCCTTACGGGGTAGTGACGTACGAGCAGTACTTC.

The genes are TRBV4-1 and TRBJ1-1, with D unresolved. V was shortened by 4 bases and J by 1 base, with 7 bases between the two germline ends. Germline lookup yields CDR1 MGHRA and CDR2 YSYEKL. There are 13 residues in the CDR3. As DNA, the CDR3 is TGCGCCAGCAGCCTGACCGGGAACACTGAAGCTTTCTTT. It is translated as CASSLTGNTEAFF.

The genes are TRBV5-1 and TRBJ2-1; 7 bases are a match to TRBD1. The CDR3 has 17 amino acids. CDR1 is SGHRS and CDR2 is YFSETQ in the germline V gene. V dropped 3 bases and J dropped 8; count of bases not matched to a gene: 17. The CDR3 spells CASSYTLQGPNGHEQFF. As DNA, the CDR3 is TGCGCCAGCAGCTACACCTTACAGGGGCCGAACGGCCATGAGCAGTTCTTC.

The chain employs TRBV6-5 and TRBJ2-1; the match to TRBD2 covers 10 bases. The V gene's germline CDR1 is MNHEY and CDR2 SVGAGI. The CDR3 extends over 15 amino acids. The V gene end was trimmed by 6 bases and the J gene end by 4 bases; junction bases not matched to a gene: 6. CDR3 sequence reads: CASREGLARYNEQFF. DNA of the CDR3: TGTGCCAGCAGGGAGGGACTAGCGAGATACAATGAGCAGTTCTTC.

This clone was seen ten or more times. The chain carries TRBV7-9 and TRBJ2-5; the match to TRBD2 covers 7 bases. The trim removed 5 bases at V and 2 bases at J, leaving 11 bases unmatched. This CDR3 spans 16 amino acids. Germline-derived CDR1 and CDR2 are SEHNR and FQNEAQ (reference sequence). CDR3 bases: TGTGCCAGCAGCGGTACCTATAGCGGGTCACAAGAGACCCAGTACTTC. This codes for CASSGTYSGSQETQYF.

V gene TRBV10-2 combines with J gene TRBJ1-2; D is uncertain. Trimming stripped 2 bases from V and 4 bases from J, with 8 bases between. The CDR3 is 13 amino acids. CDR1 and CDR2 from the germline V gene are WSHSY and SAAADI. As DNA, the CDR3 is TGCGCCAGCAGTGAGAGTAACAGCTATGGCTACACCTTC. It yields the protein CASSESNSYGYTF.